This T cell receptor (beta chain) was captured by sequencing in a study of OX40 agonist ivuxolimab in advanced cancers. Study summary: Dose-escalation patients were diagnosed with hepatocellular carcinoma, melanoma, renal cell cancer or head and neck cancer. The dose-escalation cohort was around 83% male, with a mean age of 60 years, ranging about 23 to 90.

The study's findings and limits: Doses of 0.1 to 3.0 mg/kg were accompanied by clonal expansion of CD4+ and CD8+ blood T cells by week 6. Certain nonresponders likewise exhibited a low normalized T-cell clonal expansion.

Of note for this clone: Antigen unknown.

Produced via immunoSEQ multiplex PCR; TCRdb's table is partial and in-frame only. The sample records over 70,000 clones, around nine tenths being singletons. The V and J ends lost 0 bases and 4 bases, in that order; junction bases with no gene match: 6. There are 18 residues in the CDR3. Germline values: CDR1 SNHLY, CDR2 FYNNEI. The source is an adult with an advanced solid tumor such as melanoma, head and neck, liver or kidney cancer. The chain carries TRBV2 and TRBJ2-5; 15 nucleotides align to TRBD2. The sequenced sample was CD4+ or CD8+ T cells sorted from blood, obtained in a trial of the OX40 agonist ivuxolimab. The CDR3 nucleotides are TGTGCCAGCAGTGAAGCTTGGACTAGCGGGGGGGCCGGAGAGACCCAGTACTTC. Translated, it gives CASSEAWTSGGAGETQYF.